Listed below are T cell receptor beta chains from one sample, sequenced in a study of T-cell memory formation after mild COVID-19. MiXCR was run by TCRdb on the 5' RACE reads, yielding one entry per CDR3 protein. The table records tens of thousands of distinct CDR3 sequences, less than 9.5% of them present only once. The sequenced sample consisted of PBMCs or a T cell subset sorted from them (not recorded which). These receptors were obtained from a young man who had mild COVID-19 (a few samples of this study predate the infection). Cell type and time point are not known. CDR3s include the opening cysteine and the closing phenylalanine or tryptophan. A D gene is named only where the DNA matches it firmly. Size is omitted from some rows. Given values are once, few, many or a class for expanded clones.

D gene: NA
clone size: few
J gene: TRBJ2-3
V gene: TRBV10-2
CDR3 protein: CASSDPGPGTDTQYF
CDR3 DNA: TGCGCCAGCAGTGACCCGGGACCCGGCACAGATACGCAGTATTTT

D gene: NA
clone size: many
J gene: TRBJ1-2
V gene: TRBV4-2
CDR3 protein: CASSQDQAPMYGYTF
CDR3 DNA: TGTGCCAGCAGCCAAGATCAAGCACCGATGTATGGCTACACCTTC

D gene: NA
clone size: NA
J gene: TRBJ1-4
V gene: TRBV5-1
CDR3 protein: CASSPNPGQPRREKLFF
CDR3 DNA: TGCGCCAGCAGCCCAAACCCAGGACAGCCACGACGGGAAAAACTGTTTTTT

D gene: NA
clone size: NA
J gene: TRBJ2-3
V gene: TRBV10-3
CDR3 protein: CAITPGGVDTQYF
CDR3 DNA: TGTGCCATCACGCCAGGGGGGGTGGATACGCAGTATTTT

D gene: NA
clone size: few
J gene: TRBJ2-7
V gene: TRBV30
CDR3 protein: CAWSVNVGDEQYF
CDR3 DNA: TGTGCCTGGAGTGTAAATGTCGGCGACGAGCAGTACTTC

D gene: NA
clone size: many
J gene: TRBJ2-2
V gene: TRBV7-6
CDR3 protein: CASRPSGNTGELFF
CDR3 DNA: TGTGCCAGCAGACCATCGGGGAACACCGGGGAGCTGTTTTTT

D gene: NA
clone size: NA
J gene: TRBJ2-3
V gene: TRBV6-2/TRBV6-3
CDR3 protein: CASSYGWGSTDTQYF
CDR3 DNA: TGTGCCAGCAGTTACGGTTGGGGGAGCACAGATACGCAGTATTTT

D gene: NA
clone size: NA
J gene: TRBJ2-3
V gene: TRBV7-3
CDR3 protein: CASSTLGGRTDTQYF
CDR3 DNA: TGTGCCAGCAGCACGCTCGGGGGGCGCACAGATACGCAGTATTTT

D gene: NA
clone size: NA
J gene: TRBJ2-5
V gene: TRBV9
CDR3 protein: CASSVGAVETQYF
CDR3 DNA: TGTGCCAGCAGCGTAGGGGCCGTGGAGACCCAGTACTTC

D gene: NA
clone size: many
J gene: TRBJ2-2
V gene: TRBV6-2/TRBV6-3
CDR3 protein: CASSGLSPLNTGELFF
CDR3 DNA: TGTGCCAGCAGTGGCCTGTCACCGTTGAACACCGGGGAGCTGTTTTTT

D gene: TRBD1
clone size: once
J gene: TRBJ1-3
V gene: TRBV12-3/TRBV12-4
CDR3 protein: CASRKTGAGNTIYF
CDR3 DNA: TGTGCCAGCAGGAAAACAGGGGCTGGAAACACCATATATTTT

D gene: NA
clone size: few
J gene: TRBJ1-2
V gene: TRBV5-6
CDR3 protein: CASSFLTGAYSYGYTF
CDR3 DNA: TGTGCCAGCAGCTTCCTCACAGGTGCCTATTCCTATGGCTACACCTTC

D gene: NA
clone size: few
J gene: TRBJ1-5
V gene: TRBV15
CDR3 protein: CATSRSQGNQPQHF
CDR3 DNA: TGTGCCACCAGCAGATCACAGGGCAATCAGCCCCAGCATTTT

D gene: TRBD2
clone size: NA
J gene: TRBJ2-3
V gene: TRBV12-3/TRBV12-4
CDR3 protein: CATGTPWGQSTSGGTDTQYF
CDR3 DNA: TGTGCCACCGGAACCCCCTGGGGACAGTCGACTAGCGGGGGTACAGATACGCAGTATTTT

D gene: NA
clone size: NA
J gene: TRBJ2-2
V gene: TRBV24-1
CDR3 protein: CATSDLGGPNTGELFF
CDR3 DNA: TGTGCCACCAGTGATTTGGGGGGCCCGAACACCGGGGAGCTGTTTTTT

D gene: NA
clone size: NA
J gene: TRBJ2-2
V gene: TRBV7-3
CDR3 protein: CASSAGTPGDGELFF
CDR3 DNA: TGTGCCAGCAGTGCCGGGACTCCCGGTGACGGGGAGCTGTTTTTT

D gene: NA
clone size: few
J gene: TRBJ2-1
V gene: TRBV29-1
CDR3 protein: CSVEGTFSGEQFF
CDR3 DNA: TGCAGCGTTGAAGGGACATTCTCTGGGGAGCAGTTCTTC

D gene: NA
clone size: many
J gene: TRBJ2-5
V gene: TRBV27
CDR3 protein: CASRGTADMTQYF
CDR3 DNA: TGTGCCAGCAGGGGGACCGCCGATATGACCCAGTACTTC

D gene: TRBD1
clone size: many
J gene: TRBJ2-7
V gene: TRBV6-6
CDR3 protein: CASSYSYGTGPFGEQYF
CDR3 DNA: TGTGCCAGCAGTTACTCGTATGGGACAGGCCCTTTTGGGGAGCAGTACTTC

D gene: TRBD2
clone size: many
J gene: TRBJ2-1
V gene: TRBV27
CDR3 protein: CASSSPVGLAGGANEQFF
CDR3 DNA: TGTGCCAGCAGTTCTCCCGTGGGACTAGCGGGGGGGGCCAATGAGCAGTTCTTC

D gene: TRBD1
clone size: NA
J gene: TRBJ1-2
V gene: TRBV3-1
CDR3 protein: CASSITWTGNGYTF
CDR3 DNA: TGTGCCAGCAGCATTACCTGGACAGGGAACGGCTACACCTTC

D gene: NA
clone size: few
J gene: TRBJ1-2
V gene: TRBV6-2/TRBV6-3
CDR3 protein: CASSPGTSYGYTF
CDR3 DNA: TGTGCCAGCAGTCCCGGGACATCCTATGGCTACACCTTC

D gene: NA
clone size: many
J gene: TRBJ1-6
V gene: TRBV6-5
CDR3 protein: CASSPDGSPLHF
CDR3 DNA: TGTGCCAGCAGCCCCGACGGTTCACCCCTCCACTTT

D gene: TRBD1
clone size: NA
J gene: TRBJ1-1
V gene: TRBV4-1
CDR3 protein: CASSFKGTGNTEAFF
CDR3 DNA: TGCGCCAGCAGCTTCAAGGGGACAGGGAACACTGAAGCTTTCTTT

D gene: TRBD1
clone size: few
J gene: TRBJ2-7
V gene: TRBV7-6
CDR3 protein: CASRRARGGQGSYEQYF
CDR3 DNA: TGTGCCAGCAGACGAGCAAGGGGCGGACAGGGGTCCTACGAGCAGTACTTC

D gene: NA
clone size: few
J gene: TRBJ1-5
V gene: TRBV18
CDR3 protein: CASSPGESNQPQHF
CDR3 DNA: TGTGCCAGCTCACCAGGGGAAAGCAATCAGCCCCAGCATTTT

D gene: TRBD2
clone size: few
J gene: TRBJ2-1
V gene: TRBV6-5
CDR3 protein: CASNPSGYNEQFF
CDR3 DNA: TGTGCCAGCAACCCTAGCGGGTACAATGAGCAGTTCTTC

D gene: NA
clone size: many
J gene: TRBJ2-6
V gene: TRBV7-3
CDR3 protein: CASSLNSGISGANVLTF
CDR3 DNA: TGTGCCAGCAGCTTGAACAGCGGAATCTCTGGGGCCAACGTCCTGACTTTC

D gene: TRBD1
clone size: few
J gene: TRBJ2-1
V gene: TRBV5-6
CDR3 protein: CASSQTTGTGINQQFF
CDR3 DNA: TGTGCCAGCAGTCAGACGACCGGGACAGGCATCAATCAGCAGTTCTTC

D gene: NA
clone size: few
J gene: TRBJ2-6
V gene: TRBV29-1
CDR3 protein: CSVRISGANVLTF
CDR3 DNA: TGCAGCGTTAGAATCTCTGGGGCCAACGTCCTGACTTTC

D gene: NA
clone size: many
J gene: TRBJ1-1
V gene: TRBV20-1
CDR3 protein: CSALPGTLNTEAFF
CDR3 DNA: TGCAGTGCCCTTCCAGGAACCTTGAACACTGAAGCTTTCTTT

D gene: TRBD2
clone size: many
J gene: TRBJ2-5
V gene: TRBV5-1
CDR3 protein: CASSLDGTTEETQYF
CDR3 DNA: TGCGCCAGCAGCTTGGACGGGACTACCGAAGAGACCCAGTACTTC

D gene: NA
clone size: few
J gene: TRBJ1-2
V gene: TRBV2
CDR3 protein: CASSEDSAFDGYTF
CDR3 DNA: TGTGCCAGCAGTGAAGACTCAGCGTTTGATGGCTACACCTTC

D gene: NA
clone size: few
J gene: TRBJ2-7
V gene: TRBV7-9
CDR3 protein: CASSSLGADYEQYF
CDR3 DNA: TGTGCCAGCAGCTCGCTAGGTGCGGACTACGAGCAGTACTTC

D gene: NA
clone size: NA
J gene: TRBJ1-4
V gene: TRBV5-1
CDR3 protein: CASSLERASNEKLFF
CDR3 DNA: TGCGCCAGCAGCTTGGAGAGAGCGTCTAATGAAAAACTGTTTTTT

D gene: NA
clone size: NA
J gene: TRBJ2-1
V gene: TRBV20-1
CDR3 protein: CSARAPHSYNEQFF
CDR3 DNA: TGCAGTGCTAGAGCCCCGCACTCCTACAATGAGCAGTTCTTC

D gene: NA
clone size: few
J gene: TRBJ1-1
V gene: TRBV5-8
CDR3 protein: CASSFNRGSEAFF
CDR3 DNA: TGTGCCAGCAGCTTCAATAGGGGCTCTGAAGCTTTCTTT

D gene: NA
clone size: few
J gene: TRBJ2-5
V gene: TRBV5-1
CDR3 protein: CASSGGPETQYF
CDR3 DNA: TGCGCCAGCAGCGGGGGGCCGGAGACCCAGTACTTC

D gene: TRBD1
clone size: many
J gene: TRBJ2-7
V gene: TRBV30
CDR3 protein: CAWAPGGAWEQYF
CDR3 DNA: TGTGCCTGGGCGCCAGGGGGCGCTTGGGAGCAGTACTTC

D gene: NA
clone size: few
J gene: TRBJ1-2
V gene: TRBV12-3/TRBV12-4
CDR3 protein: CASSLAGAGGYTF
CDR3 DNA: TGTGCCAGCAGTTTGGCGGGGGCCGGCGGCTACACCTTC

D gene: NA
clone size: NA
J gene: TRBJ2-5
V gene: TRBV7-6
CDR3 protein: CASSLIGQETQYF
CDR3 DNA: TGTGCCAGCAGCTTAATCGGGCAAGAGACCCAGTACTTC

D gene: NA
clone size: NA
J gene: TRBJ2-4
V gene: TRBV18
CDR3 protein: CASSPGWGSLEVQYF
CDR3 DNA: TGTGCCAGCTCACCAGGATGGGGGTCCTTGGAGGTTCAGTACTTC

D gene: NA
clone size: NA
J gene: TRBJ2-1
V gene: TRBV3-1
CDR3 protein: CASSQVVGPVSNEQFF
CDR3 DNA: TGTGCCAGCAGCCAAGTGGTGGGGCCGGTTTCCAATGAGCAGTTCTTC

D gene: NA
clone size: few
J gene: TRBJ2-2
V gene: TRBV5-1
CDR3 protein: CASSLVQGGADTGELFF
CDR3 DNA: TGCGCCAGCAGCTTGGTTCAGGGGGGCGCTGACACCGGGGAGCTGTTTTTT

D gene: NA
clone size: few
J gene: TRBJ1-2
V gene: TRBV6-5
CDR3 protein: CASGRSDDPNYGYTF
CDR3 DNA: TGTGCCAGCGGGCGGTCAGACGATCCTAACTATGGCTACACCTTC

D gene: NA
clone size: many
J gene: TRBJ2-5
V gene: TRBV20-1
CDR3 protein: CSAALQGTQYF
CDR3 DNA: TGCAGTGCTGCCCTCCAGGGAACCCAGTACTTC

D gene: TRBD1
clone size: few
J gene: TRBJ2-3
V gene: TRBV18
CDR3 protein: CASSRTGPTDTQYF
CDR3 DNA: TGTGCCAGCTCACGGACAGGCCCCACAGATACGCAGTATTTT

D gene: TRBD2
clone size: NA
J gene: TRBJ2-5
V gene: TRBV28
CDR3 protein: CASSLFSGEETQYF
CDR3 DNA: TGTGCCAGCAGTTTATTTAGCGGGGAAGAGACCCAGTACTTC